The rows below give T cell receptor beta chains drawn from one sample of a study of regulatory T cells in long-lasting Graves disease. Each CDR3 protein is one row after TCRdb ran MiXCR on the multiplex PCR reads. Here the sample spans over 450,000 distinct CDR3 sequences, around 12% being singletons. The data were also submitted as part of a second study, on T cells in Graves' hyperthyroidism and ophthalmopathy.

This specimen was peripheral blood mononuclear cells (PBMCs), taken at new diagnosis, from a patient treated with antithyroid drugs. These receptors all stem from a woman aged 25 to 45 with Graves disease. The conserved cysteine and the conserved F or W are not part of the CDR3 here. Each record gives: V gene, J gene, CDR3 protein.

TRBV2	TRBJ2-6	ASSEAQGTGANVLT
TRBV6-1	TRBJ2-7	ASSPQLAASSYEQY
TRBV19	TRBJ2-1	ASSIEGLAGGPIKNEQF
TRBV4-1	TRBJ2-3	ASSQPRKTDTQY
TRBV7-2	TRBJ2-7	ASSPVWDKTYEQY
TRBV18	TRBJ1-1	ASSREGEVNTEAF
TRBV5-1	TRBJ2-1	ASSLDDRVSYNEQF
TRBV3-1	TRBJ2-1	ASSQARDSRSYNEQF
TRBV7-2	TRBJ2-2	ASRFIVGTSGISYAGELF
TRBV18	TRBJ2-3	ASSQGITDTQY
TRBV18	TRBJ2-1	ASSHTSLAGVGDGEQF
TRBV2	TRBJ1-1	ASSEALRGASLNTEAF
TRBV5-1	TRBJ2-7	ASSLVIGRTIYEQY
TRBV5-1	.	ASSQQGIRSPLH
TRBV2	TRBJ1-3	ASMLASGRISGNTIY
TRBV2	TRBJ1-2	ASSETILLNGYT
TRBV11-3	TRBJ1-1	ASSLDALRSGGRMEAF
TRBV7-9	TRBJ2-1	ASSLNSGRGNEQF
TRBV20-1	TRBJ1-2	SVDGPNYGYT
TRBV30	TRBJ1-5	AWSRDRGNQPQH
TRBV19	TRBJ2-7	ATKRAQGGSYEQY
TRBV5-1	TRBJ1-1	ASSLLPEAEAF
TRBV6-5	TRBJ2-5	ASSYRGRETQY
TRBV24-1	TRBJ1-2	ATSDRDRADGYT
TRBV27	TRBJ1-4	ASSLEGGKLF
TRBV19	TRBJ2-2	ASSTSRSPRTNTGELF
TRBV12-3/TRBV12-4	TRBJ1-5	ASSLVGVGNQPQH
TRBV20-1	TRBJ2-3	SASPTTKSTDTQY
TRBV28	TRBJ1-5	ASRMKFYSNQPQH
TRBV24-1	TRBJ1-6	ATSDRRDRDYSPLH
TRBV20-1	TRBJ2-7	SAGGAAPIYEQY
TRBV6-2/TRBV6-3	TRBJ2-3	ASSFTSGRWEDTQY
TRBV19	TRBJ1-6	ASRRQTNSPLH
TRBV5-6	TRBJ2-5	ASSSATGRGFSN
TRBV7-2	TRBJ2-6	ASSLTTGANVLT
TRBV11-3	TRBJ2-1	ASSPRQGGRNEQF
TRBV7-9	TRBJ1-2	ASSLGLDSGYT
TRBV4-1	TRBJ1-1	ASSQERVNTEAF
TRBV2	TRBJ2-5	ASSDPSGGAGGSRSTQY
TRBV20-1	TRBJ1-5	SARVTTRLAQPQH
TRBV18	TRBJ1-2	ASSPTRETRKGYT
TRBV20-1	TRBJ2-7	SARDLKDRTYYEQY
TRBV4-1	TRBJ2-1	ASSPRGASGLDEQF
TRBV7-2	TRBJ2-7	ASSLGTSGPSYEQY
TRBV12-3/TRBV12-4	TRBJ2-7	ASSPYRDRPYEQY
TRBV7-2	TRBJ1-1	ATGDYNTEAF